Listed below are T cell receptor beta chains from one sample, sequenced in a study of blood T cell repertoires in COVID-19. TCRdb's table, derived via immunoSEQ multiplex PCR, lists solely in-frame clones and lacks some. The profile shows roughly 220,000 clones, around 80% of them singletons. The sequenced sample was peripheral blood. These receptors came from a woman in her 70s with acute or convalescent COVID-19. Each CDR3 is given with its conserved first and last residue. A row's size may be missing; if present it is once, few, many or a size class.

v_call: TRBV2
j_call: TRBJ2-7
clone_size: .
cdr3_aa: CASSDLQFSYEQYF

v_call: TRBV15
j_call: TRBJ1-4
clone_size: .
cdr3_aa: CATSTGLSEKLFF

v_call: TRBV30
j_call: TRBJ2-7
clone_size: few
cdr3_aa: CAWSYYHYEQYF

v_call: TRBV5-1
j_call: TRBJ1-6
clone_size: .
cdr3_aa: CASSLAGQGNSPLHF

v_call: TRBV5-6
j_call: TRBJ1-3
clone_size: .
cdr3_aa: CASSLGGVPGNTIYF

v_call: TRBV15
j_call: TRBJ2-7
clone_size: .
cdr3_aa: CATSRGLAGLGYEQYF

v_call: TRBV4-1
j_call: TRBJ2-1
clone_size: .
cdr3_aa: CASSISGLAAAYNEQFF

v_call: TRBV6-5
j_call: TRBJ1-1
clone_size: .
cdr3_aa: CASRGPGGTEAFF

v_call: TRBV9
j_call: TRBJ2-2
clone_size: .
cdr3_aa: CASSPGLENTGELFF

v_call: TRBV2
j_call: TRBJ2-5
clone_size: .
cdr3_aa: CASSDGTTQETQYF

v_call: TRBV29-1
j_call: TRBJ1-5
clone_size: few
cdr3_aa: CSVVMGAGQPQHF

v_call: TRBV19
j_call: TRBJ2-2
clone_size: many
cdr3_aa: CASRKAGANTGELFF

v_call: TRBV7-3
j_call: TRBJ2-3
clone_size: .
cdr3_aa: CASSLGRTDTQYF

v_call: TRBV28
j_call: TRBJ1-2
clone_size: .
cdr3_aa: CASRLMTGGIYGYTF

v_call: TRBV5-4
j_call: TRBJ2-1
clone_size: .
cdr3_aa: CASSFAAGEYNEQFF

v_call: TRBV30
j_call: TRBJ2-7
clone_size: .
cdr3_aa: CAWSVRGRSHEQYF

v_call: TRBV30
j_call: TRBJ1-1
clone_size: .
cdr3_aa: CAWTGQGEAFF

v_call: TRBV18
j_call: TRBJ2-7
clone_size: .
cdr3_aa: CASSPSQGGNGYEQYF

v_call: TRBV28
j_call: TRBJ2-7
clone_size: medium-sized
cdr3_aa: CASSLRSYEQYF

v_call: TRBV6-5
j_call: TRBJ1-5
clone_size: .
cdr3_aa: CASSPRDSPNQPQHF

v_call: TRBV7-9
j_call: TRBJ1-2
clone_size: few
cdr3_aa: CASSFPQVGAYGYTF

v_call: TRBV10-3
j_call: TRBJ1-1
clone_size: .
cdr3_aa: CAISGGRENTEAFF

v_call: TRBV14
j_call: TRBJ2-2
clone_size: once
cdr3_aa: CASSQDQGYGGELFF

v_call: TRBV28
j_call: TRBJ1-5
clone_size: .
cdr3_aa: CASSSYTGFNQPQHF

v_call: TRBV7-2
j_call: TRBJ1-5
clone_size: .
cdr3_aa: CASSARDRGNQPQHF

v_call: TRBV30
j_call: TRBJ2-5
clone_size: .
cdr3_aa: CACATLPEKRDQETQYF

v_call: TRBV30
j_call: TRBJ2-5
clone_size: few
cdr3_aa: CAWSASSGRWETQYF

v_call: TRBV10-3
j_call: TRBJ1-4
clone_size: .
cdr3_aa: CAATGTANEKLFF

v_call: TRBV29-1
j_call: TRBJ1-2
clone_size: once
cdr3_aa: CSVDDRDYGYTF

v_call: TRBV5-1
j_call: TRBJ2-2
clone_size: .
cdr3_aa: CASRAGGANPNTGELFF

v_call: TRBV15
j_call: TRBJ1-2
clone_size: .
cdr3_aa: CATSRPSGTGRGYTF

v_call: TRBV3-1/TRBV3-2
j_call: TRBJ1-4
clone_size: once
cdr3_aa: CASSHEGTGRKLFF

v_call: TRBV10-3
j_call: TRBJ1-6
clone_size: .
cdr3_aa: CAMLDGGGSPLHF

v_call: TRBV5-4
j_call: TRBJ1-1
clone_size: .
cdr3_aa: CASSPRWEGTEAFF

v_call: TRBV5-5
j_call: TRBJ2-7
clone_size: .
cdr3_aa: CASSLGWDRTYEQYF

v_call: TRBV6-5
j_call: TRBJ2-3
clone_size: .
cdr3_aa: CASRIQTSTDTQYF

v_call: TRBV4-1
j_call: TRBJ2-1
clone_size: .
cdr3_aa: CASSQVAGAYNEQFF

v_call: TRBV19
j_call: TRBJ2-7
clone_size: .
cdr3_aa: CASSMGLIYEQYF

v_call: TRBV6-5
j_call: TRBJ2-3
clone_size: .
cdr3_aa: CASNKQGGTDTQYF

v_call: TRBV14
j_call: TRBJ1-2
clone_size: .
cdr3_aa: CASSQEVSAEYGYTF

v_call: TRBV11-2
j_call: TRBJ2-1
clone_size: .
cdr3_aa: CASSLVSDYNEQFF

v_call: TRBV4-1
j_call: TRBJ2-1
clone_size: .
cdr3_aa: CASSQDGGLAFNEQFF

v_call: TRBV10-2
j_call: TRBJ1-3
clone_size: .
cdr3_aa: CASSEGGANSGNTIYF

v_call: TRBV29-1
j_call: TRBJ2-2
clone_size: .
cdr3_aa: CSARPPGTGELFF

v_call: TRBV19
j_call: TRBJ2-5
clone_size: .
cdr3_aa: CASSSNLKRGTQYF

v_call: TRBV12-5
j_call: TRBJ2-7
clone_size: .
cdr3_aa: CASGCRLDPYEQYF

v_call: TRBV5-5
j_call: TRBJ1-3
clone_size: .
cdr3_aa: CASSLASLQVISGNTIYF

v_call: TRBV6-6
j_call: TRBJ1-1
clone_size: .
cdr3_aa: CASSPGTGGVNTEAFF

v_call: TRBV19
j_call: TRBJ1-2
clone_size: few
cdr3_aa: CASSIRQAGYGYTF